This T cell receptor (beta chain) derives from a study of human CD8 memory T cell subsets. Researchers made TCR beta libraries via UMI-labeled 5' RACE. Following a re-call of the 5' RACE reads, TCRdb has one entry per CDR3 protein and lacks DNA. Its table lists about 4,700 distinct CDR3 sequences. The CDR3 is 16 amino acids. Germline lookup yields CDR1 SGDLS and CDR2 YYNGEE. The sample was CD8+ T cells from PBMCs. The chain uses TRBV9 and TRBJ2-3. The sequence was collected from a human donor in good health. The CDR3: CASSVGDLTSGDTQYF.